This T cell receptor beta chain was identified during a study of HIV-infected patients and healthy controls. The V segment lost 0 bases and the J segment 0 bases; nucleotides outside the gene matches: 4. Germline CDR1 and CDR2: LGHNA and YSLEER. There are 17 residues in the CDR3. No cell fractionation was done, so the repertoire covers all unsorted peripheral blood T cells. The RNA source was a roughly 2.3 ml peripheral blood draw. Study observations and caveats: HIV+ repertoires were severely depleted of MAIT alpha-chain CDR3s, unlike healthy controls. HIV-infected patients and controls differed significantly in mean usage of eight alpha and eight beta V genes.

This clonotype was detected ten times or more. Its target is unknown. Alpha and beta constant-region primers primed reverse transcription of about 470 ng RNA. Separate chain-specific third strand synthesis with multiplexing indices produced the alpha and beta libraries. Second strand DNA was synthesized using a primer at the SP2 site. MiXCR, run by TCRdb on the 5' RACE reads, gives a single entry per CDR3 protein. The table includes some 13,000 distinct CDR3 sequences, roughly 9.6% detected once. This chain connects TRBV4-3 to TRBJ2-3; 9 bases map to TRBD2. This receptor was taken from an adult in good health. Sequences were obtained from blood. CDR3 protein: CASSQEFAGGSTDTQYF. CDR3 DNA sequence: TGCGCCAGCAGCCAAGAATTCGCGGGAGGGAGCACAGATACGCAGTATTTT.